This TCR beta chain was recorded in a study of blood T cell repertoires in COVID-19. Study context: The study drew acute and convalescent COVID-19 samples from the United States, Italy and Spain. From T cells, B-cell-depleted T cells, or PBMCs came the material, which was cDNA or gDNA.

Trimming stripped 2 bases from V and 1 base from J, with 5 bases between. Per germline, CDR1 SGDLS and CDR2 YYNGEE. This CDR3 comprises 13 residues. The assay was immunoSEQ multiplex PCR, and TCRdb's table has in-frame clones only and misses some. The table lists 150,000 or so clones, approximately 78% of them singletons. The sequence was obtained from a human donor in a cohort sampled during active COVID-19. The chain uses TRBV9 and TRBJ2-3; no reliable D call. The sequenced sample consisted of peripheral blood. The CDR3 sequence: CASSVVGTDTQYF. As DNA, the CDR3 is TGTGCCAGCAGCGTTGTAGGCACAGATACGCAGTATTTT.